This is a list of T cell receptor beta chains from one sample in a study of blood T cell repertoires in COVID-19. Profiled with immunoSEQ multiplex PCR; TCRdb holds only in-frame clones, not every one. The table records approximately 180,000 clones, around 81% of them present only once. Sequencing used peripheral blood. The receptors derive from a woman older than 75 with COVID-19, enrolled during active disease. Each CDR3 is given with its conserved first and last residue. The order of the fields is clone size, V gene, J gene, D gene, CDR3 DNA, CDR3 protein. D genes are given only for firm matches. The listing skips clone size in some rows; elsewhere it reads once, few, many or a size class.

clone size: NA; V gene: TRBV18; J gene: TRBJ1-2; D gene: TRBD1; CDR3 DNA: TGTGCCAGCTCACTGGGACAGGGCACCTACACCTTC; CDR3 protein: CASSLGQGTYTF
clone size: NA; V gene: TRBV6-6; J gene: TRBJ2-2; D gene: TRBD2; CDR3 DNA: TGTGCCAGCAGTCGAGGGACTAGCGGGGGAGACACCGGGGAGCTGTTTTTT; CDR3 protein: CASSRGTSGGDTGELFF
clone size: once; V gene: TRBV30; J gene: TRBJ1-4; D gene: NA; CDR3 DNA: TGTGCCTGCGCCTCGGCTAATGAAAAACTGTTTTTT; CDR3 protein: CACASANEKLFF
clone size: few; V gene: TRBV18; J gene: TRBJ1-4; D gene: NA; CDR3 DNA: TGTGCCAGCTCACCACGTCAGGAGGGCCAAAAACTGTTTTTT; CDR3 protein: CASSPRQEGQKLFF
clone size: once; V gene: TRBV11-3; J gene: TRBJ1-5; D gene: TRBD1; CDR3 DNA: TGTGCCAGCAGTCCAACCGGGACAGGGGGTGGTCAGCCCCAGCATTTT; CDR3 protein: CASSPTGTGGGQPQHF
clone size: once; V gene: TRBV4-1; J gene: TRBJ1-3; D gene: NA; CDR3 DNA: TGCGCCAGCAGCCAAGGATTTCGGGAACCTGGAAACACCATATATTTT; CDR3 protein: CASSQGFREPGNTIYF
clone size: NA; V gene: TRBV18; J gene: TRBJ1-1; D gene: NA; CDR3 DNA: TGTGCCAGCTCACCATCCAGGGCGAACACTGAAGCTTTCTTT; CDR3 protein: CASSPSRANTEAFF
clone size: NA; V gene: TRBV29-1; J gene: TRBJ2-7; D gene: TRBD1; CDR3 DNA: TGCAGCGTGGGGGCAGGGGGCTTCCCTCCCTCCTACGAGCAGTACTTC; CDR3 protein: CSVGAGGFPPSYEQYF
clone size: NA; V gene: TRBV19; J gene: TRBJ1-1; D gene: TRBD1; CDR3 DNA: TGTGCCAGTAGTGACCCAGGGGGGAAAGCTTTCTTT; CDR3 protein: CASSDPGGKAFF
clone size: few; V gene: TRBV18; J gene: TRBJ2-7; D gene: TRBD1; CDR3 DNA: TGTGCCAGCTCACCGATGGGACAGGGCCTCTACGAGCAGTACTTC; CDR3 protein: CASSPMGQGLYEQYF
clone size: NA; V gene: TRBV5-4; J gene: TRBJ1-3; D gene: NA; CDR3 DNA: TGTGCCAGCAGCATGGCCCCGGGGAGAGGAAACACCATATATTTT; CDR3 protein: CASSMAPGRGNTIYF
clone size: NA; V gene: TRBV4-3; J gene: TRBJ1-3; D gene: NA; CDR3 DNA: TGCGCCAGCAGCCCCTTTAGTCCAGGGATGCCTGGAAACACCATATATTTT; CDR3 protein: CASSPFSPGMPGNTIYF
clone size: few; V gene: TRBV7-8; J gene: TRBJ1-3; D gene: TRBD1; CDR3 DNA: TGTGCCAGCAGCTTAGGCGGACAGGGCGGCACCATATATTTT; CDR3 protein: CASSLGGQGGTIYF
clone size: NA; V gene: TRBV6-5; J gene: TRBJ2-7; D gene: NA; CDR3 DNA: TGTGCCAGCAGTCAACTCGGGGACTGGTCCTACGAGCAGTACTTC; CDR3 protein: CASSQLGDWSYEQYF
clone size: NA; V gene: TRBV20-1; J gene: TRBJ2-7; D gene: NA; CDR3 DNA: TGCAGTGCTAGTTCGGTGGCAGGGGGGACCTACGAGCAGTACTTC; CDR3 protein: CSASSVAGGTYEQYF
clone size: NA; V gene: TRBV13; J gene: TRBJ2-1; D gene: TRBD1; CDR3 DNA: TGTGCCAGCAGCGCTTGGGACAGGGGGACCAATGAGCAGTTCTTC; CDR3 protein: CASSAWDRGTNEQFF
clone size: NA; V gene: TRBV7-9; J gene: TRBJ2-7; D gene: TRBD2; CDR3 DNA: TGTGCCAGCAGCCCAAAGGTCCGACTAGCGGTCGAGCAGTACTTC; CDR3 protein: CASSPKVRLAVEQYF
clone size: NA; V gene: TRBV18; J gene: TRBJ1-1; D gene: NA; CDR3 DNA: TGTGCCAGCTCACCAATGTTGAGTGAAGCTTTCTTT; CDR3 protein: CASSPMLSEAFF
clone size: NA; V gene: TRBV7-9; J gene: TRBJ2-1; D gene: NA; CDR3 DNA: TGTGCCAGCAGCTGGGCGTTGACCTACAATGAGCAGTTCTTC; CDR3 protein: CASSWALTYNEQFF
clone size: NA; V gene: TRBV4-2; J gene: TRBJ1-6; D gene: NA; CDR3 DNA: TGTGCCAGCAGCCAGGAGGCAGATCGGGGGGCTAATTCACCCCTCCACTTT; CDR3 protein: CASSQEADRGANSPLHF
clone size: NA; V gene: TRBV5-6; J gene: TRBJ2-7; D gene: TRBD1; CDR3 DNA: TGTGCCAGCAGCACGGGGACAGGGACTTACGAGCAGTACTTC; CDR3 protein: CASSTGTGTYEQYF
clone size: NA; V gene: TRBV5-6; J gene: TRBJ2-7; D gene: TRBD1; CDR3 DNA: TGTGCCAGCAGCTTGGGACAGGGGAACCCCTACGAGCAGTACTTC; CDR3 protein: CASSLGQGNPYEQYF
clone size: NA; V gene: TRBV5-8; J gene: TRBJ2-1; D gene: TRBD2; CDR3 DNA: TGTGCCAGCAGGCCACTAGCGGGGGGGCCCCATGAGCAGTTCTTC; CDR3 protein: CASRPLAGGPHEQFF
clone size: NA; V gene: TRBV19; J gene: TRBJ1-1; D gene: NA; CDR3 DNA: TGTGCCAGTTCGGACGGACAGAACACTGAAGCTTTCTTT; CDR3 protein: CASSDGQNTEAFF
clone size: NA; V gene: TRBV9; J gene: TRBJ1-2; D gene: NA; CDR3 DNA: TGTGCCAGCAGCGTAGGGGCACTAGCTAACTATGGCTACACCTTC; CDR3 protein: CASSVGALANYGYTF
clone size: NA; V gene: TRBV7-3; J gene: TRBJ1-6; D gene: NA; CDR3 DNA: TGTGCCAGCAGCTTAGAGCGAGGGGGATCCCTCCACTTT; CDR3 protein: CASSLERGGSLHF
clone size: once; V gene: TRBV29-1; J gene: TRBJ1-2; D gene: NA; CDR3 DNA: TGCAGCGTTTCGACACCAGGTTATGGCTACACCTTC; CDR3 protein: CSVSTPGYGYTF
clone size: few; V gene: TRBV2; J gene: TRBJ2-1; D gene: TRBD1; CDR3 DNA: TGTGCCAGCAGTGAGGAGACAGGGATGGGGTTCTTC; CDR3 protein: CASSEETGMGFF
clone size: NA; V gene: TRBV15; J gene: TRBJ2-7; D gene: TRBD2; CDR3 DNA: TGTGCCACCAGCAGAGATCTAGCGGACTCCTACGAGCAGTACTTC; CDR3 protein: CATSRDLADSYEQYF
clone size: NA; V gene: TRBV6-5; J gene: TRBJ2-5; D gene: TRBD2; CDR3 DNA: TGTGCCAGCAGTCCGACGCTAGCGGGGGGGCCCTCCTACTTC; CDR3 protein: CASSPTLAGGPSYF
clone size: NA; V gene: TRBV10-3; J gene: TRBJ1-2; D gene: NA; CDR3 DNA: TGTGCCATCAGTGCCAGGGAGGGGAAGGTGAATGGCTACACCTTC; CDR3 protein: CAISAREGKVNGYTF
clone size: NA; V gene: TRBV6-6; J gene: TRBJ1-2; D gene: NA; CDR3 DNA: TGTGCCAGCAGCAACAGCTATGGCTACACCTTC; CDR3 protein: CASSNSYGYTF
clone size: NA; V gene: TRBV19; J gene: TRBJ1-4; D gene: NA; CDR3 DNA: TGTGCCAGTAGTATCGTGGGGCTAAAAGAAAAACTGTTTTTT; CDR3 protein: CASSIVGLKEKLFF
clone size: NA; V gene: TRBV18; J gene: TRBJ1-3; D gene: NA; CDR3 DNA: TGTGCCAGCGAACCAGGATCTGGAAACACCATATATTTT; CDR3 protein: CASEPGSGNTIYF
clone size: few; V gene: TRBV5-1; J gene: TRBJ2-5; D gene: NA; CDR3 DNA: TGCGCCAGCAGCCTCCCCGACAGGTCAGAGACCCAGTACTTC; CDR3 protein: CASSLPDRSETQYF
clone size: NA; V gene: TRBV15; J gene: TRBJ2-7; D gene: TRBD2; CDR3 DNA: TGTGCCACCAGGGCCGAGGGACTAGTTGACGAGCAGTACTTC; CDR3 protein: CATRAEGLVDEQYF
clone size: NA; V gene: TRBV2; J gene: TRBJ1-4; D gene: TRBD1; CDR3 DNA: TGTGCCAGCAGGACGGGACAGGGACGAGAAAAACTGTTTTTT; CDR3 protein: CASRTGQGREKLFF
clone size: NA; V gene: TRBV13; J gene: TRBJ2-1; D gene: NA; CDR3 DNA: TGTGCCAGCAGCTTAACCAGCGGAAACAATGAGCAGTTCTTC; CDR3 protein: CASSLTSGNNEQFF
clone size: NA; V gene: TRBV7-6; J gene: TRBJ2-2; D gene: NA; CDR3 DNA: TGTGCCAGCAGCCCCTTACGGGGCGGGGACACCGGGGAGCTGTTTTTT; CDR3 protein: CASSPLRGGDTGELFF
clone size: few; V gene: TRBV28; J gene: TRBJ2-7; D gene: NA; CDR3 DNA: TGTGCCAGCAGTACGACAGGACCTACCTACGAGCAGTACTTC; CDR3 protein: CASSTTGPTYEQYF
clone size: few; V gene: TRBV18; J gene: TRBJ1-6; D gene: TRBD1; CDR3 DNA: TGTGCCAGCTCACTAGCCGACAGGGCCTATAATTCACCCCTCCACTTT; CDR3 protein: CASSLADRAYNSPLHF
clone size: NA; V gene: TRBV9; J gene: TRBJ1-2; D gene: TRBD1; CDR3 DNA: TGTGCCAGCAGCTCAATACAGGGGAACTATGGCTACACCTTC; CDR3 protein: CASSSIQGNYGYTF
clone size: few; V gene: TRBV27; J gene: TRBJ2-1; D gene: TRBD2; CDR3 DNA: TGTGCCAGCCACGGACTAGCGGGAAATGAGCAGTTCTTC; CDR3 protein: CASHGLAGNEQFF
clone size: NA; V gene: TRBV27; J gene: TRBJ2-7; D gene: TRBD1; CDR3 DNA: TGTGCCAGCAGTTTACAGGGGGCAAGGAAGGGCGAGCAGTACTTC; CDR3 protein: CASSLQGARKGEQYF
clone size: NA; V gene: TRBV4-1; J gene: TRBJ2-1; D gene: TRBD2; CDR3 DNA: TGCGCCAGCAGCCAAGTCCCTAGCGGCTCCTACAATGAGCAGTTCTTC; CDR3 protein: CASSQVPSGSYNEQFF
clone size: NA; V gene: TRBV7-9; J gene: TRBJ2-5; D gene: NA; CDR3 DNA: TGTGCCAGCAGCTTTGGGGGCGCCGTCGAGACCCAGTACTTC; CDR3 protein: CASSFGGAVETQYF
clone size: few; V gene: TRBV7-9; J gene: TRBJ2-7; D gene: NA; CDR3 DNA: TGTGCCAGCAGCCCCGACAGGTATTCCTACGAGCAGTACTTC; CDR3 protein: CASSPDRYSYEQYF
clone size: NA; V gene: TRBV28; J gene: TRBJ2-3; D gene: NA; CDR3 DNA: TGTGCCAGCAGTCCCCTGGTAACTCCTAGCACAGATACGCAGTATTTT; CDR3 protein: CASSPLVTPSTDTQYF
clone size: NA; V gene: TRBV14; J gene: TRBJ2-1; D gene: NA; CDR3 DNA: TGTGCCAGCAGCCCCACCTGGACTCTCGGAAACAATGAGCAGTTCTTC; CDR3 protein: CASSPTWTLGNNEQFF
clone size: once; V gene: TRBV18; J gene: TRBJ1-3; D gene: TRBD1; CDR3 DNA: TGTGCCAGCTCACCGACAGGGGGCTTTGGAAACACCATATATTTT; CDR3 protein: CASSPTGGFGNTIYF
clone size: NA; V gene: TRBV28; J gene: TRBJ2-5; D gene: NA; CDR3 DNA: TGTGCCAGCAGTTCAGGAACGAAGCAAGAGACCCAGTACTTC; CDR3 protein: CASSSGTKQETQYF
clone size: NA; V gene: TRBV9; J gene: TRBJ1-6; D gene: NA; CDR3 DNA: TGTGCCAGCAGCCCACCAGGGTATTATTCACCCCTCCACTTT; CDR3 protein: CASSPPGYYSPLHF
clone size: NA; V gene: TRBV12-3/TRBV12-4; J gene: TRBJ2-7; D gene: NA; CDR3 DNA: TGTGCCAGCAGTTTACCATCCTACGAGCAGTACTTC; CDR3 protein: CASSLPSYEQYF
clone size: NA; V gene: TRBV7-9; J gene: TRBJ1-1; D gene: TRBD1; CDR3 DNA: TGTGCCAGCAGCAAATCTAGGGACAGTTTGAACACTGAAGCTTTCTTT; CDR3 protein: CASSKSRDSLNTEAFF
clone size: NA; V gene: TRBV28; J gene: TRBJ2-7; D gene: NA; CDR3 DNA: TGTGCCAGCAGCCCCCGGGGGTACGAGCAGTACTTC; CDR3 protein: CASSPRGYEQYF